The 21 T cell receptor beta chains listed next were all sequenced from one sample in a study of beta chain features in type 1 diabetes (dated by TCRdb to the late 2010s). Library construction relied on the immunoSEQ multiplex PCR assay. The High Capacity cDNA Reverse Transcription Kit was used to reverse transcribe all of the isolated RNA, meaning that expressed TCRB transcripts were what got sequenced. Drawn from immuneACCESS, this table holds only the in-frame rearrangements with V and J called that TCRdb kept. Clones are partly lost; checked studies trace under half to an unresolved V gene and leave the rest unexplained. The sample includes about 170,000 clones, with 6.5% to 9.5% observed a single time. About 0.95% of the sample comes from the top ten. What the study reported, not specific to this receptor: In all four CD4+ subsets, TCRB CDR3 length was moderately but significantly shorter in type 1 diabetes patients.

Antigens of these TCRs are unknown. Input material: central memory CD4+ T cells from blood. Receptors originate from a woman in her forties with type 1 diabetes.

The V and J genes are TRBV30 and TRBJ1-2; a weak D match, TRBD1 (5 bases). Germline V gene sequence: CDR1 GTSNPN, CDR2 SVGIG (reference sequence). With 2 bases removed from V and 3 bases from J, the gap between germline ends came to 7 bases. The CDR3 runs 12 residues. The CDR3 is CAWSSGDYGYTF. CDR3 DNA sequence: TGTGCCTGGAGTTCGGGGGACTATGGCTACACCTTC.

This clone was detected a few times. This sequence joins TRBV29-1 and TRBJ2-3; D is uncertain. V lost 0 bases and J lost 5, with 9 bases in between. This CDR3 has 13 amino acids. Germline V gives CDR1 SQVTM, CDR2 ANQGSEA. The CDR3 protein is CSVEDPTVDTQYF. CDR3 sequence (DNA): TGCAGCGTTGAAGATCCAACGGTAGATACGCAGTATTTT.

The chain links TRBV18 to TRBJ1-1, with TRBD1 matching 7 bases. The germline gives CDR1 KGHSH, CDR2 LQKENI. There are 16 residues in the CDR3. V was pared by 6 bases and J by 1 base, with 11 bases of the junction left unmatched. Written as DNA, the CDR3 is TGTGCCAGCTCGCCGATTACAGGGGCGGGGAACACTGAAGCTTTCTTT. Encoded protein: CASSPITGAGNTEAFF.

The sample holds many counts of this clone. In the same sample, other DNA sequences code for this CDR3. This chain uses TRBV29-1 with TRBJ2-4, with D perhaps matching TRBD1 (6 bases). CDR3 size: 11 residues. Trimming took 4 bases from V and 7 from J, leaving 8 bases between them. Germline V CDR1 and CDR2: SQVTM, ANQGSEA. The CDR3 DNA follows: TGCAGCGTTGGTCAGGGGAACATTCAGTACTTC. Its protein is CSVGQGNIQYF.

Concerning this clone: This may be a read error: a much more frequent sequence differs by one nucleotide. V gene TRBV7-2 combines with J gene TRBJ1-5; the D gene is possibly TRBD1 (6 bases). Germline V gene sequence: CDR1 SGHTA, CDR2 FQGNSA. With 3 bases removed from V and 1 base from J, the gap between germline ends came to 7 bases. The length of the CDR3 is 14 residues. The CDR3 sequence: CASSFTGSNQPQHF. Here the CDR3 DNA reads TGTGCCAGCAGCTTTACAGGGAGCAATCAGCCCCAGCATTTT.

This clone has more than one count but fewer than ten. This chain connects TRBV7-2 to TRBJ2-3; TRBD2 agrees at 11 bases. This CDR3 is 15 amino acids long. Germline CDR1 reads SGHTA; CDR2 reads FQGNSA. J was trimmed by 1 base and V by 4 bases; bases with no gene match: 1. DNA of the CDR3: TGTGCCAGCAGCTCGGGACTAGCGGGCACAGATACGCAGTATTTT. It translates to CASSSGLAGTDTQYF.

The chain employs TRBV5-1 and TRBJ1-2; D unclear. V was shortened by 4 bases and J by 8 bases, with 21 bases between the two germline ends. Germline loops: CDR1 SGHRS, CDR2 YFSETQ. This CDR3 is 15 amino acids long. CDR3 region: CASSLRPETVEGYTF. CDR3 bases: TGCGCCAGCAGCCTAAGGCCGGAGACGGTAGAAGGCTACACCTTC.

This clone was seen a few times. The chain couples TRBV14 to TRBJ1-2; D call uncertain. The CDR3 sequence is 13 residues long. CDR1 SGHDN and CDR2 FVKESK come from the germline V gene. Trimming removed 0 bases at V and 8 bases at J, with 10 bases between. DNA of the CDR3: TGTGCCAGCAGCCAAGAGAGGAGGGTCGGCTACACCTTC. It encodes CASSQERRVGYTF.

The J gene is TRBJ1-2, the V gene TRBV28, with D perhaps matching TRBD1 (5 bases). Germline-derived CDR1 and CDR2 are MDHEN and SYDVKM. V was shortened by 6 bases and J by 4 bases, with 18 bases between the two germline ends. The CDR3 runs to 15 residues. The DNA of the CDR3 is TGTGCCAGCAGCCTTCCAGGGTTTAAGGGCTATGGCTACACCTTC. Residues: CASSLPGFKGYGYTF.

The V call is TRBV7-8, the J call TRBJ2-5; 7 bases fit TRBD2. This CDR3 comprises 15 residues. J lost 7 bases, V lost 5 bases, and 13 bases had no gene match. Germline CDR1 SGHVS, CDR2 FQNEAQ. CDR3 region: CASSPAVRGTGTQYF. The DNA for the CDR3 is TGTGCCAGCAGCCCTGCGGTGCGGGGGACGGGGACCCAGTACTTC.

This chain's CDR3 is CASSAGWAQETQYF. CDR3 sequence (DNA): TGTGCCAGCAGCGCAGGGTGGGCACAAGAGACCCAGTACTTC. The V and J genes are TRBV9 and TRBJ2-5; possible D gene TRBD1, 5 bases. The CDR3 totals 14 residues. CDR1 and CDR2 from the germline V gene are SGDLS and YYNGEE. Trimming left V 3 bases short and J 2 bases short, with 11 bases between.

CDR3 bases: TGCGCCAGCAGCCAAGATCTCGACAGGAGCTCCTATAATTCACCCCTCCACTTT. It yields the protein CASSQDLDRSSYNSPLHF. The V call is TRBV4-1, the J call TRBJ1-6; perhaps TRBD1 as D (6 bases). Germline CDR1 reads MGHRA; CDR2 reads YSYEKL. This CDR3 contains 18 residues. The ends were cut back, 0 bases at V and 0 bases at J, with 12 bases in the middle.

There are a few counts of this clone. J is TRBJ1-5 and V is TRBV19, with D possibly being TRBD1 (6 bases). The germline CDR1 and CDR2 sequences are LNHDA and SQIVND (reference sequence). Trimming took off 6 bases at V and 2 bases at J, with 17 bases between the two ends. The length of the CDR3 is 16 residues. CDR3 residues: CASSSPQGRGNQPQHF. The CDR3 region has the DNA TGTGCCAGTAGCTCTCCACAGGGAAGGGGCAATCAGCCCCAGCATTTT.

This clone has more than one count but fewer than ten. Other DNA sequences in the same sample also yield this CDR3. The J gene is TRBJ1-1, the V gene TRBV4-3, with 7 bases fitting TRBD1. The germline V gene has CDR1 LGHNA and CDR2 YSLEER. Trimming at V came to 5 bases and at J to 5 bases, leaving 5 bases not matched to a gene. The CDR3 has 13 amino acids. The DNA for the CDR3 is TGCGCCAGCAGCAGGGGGCGGGTTACTGAAGCTTTCTTT. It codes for CASSRGRVTEAFF.

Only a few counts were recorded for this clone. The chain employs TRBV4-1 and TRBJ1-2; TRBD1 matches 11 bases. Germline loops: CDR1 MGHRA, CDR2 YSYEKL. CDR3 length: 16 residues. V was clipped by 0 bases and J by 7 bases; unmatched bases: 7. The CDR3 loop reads CASSQDWDRGYSGYTF. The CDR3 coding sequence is TGCGCCAGCAGCCAAGATTGGGACAGGGGGTATAGTGGCTACACCTTC.

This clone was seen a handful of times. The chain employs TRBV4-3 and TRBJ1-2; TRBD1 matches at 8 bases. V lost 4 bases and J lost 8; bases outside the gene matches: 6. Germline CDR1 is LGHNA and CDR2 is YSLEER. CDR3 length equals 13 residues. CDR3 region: CASSPDRGEGYTF. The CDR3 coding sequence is TGCGCCAGCAGCCCTGACAGGGGAGAAGGCTACACCTTC.

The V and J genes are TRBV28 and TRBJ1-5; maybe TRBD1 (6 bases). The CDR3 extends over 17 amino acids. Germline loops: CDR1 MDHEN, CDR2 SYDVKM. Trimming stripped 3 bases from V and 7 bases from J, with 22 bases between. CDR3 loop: CASSLSYQGKGRQPQHF. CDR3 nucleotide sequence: TGTGCCAGCAGTTTGTCTTATCAGGGGAAGGGTAGACAGCCCCAGCATTTT.

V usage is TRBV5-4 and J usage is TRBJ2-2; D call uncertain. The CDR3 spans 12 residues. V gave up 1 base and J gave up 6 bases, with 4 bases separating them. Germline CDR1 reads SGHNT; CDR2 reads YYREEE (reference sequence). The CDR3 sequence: CASSLISGELFF. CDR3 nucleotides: TGTGCCAGCAGCTTGATATCCGGGGAGCTGTTTTTT.

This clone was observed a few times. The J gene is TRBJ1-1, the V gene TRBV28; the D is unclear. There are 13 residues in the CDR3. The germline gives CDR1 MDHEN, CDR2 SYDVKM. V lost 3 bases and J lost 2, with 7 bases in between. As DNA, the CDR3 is TGTGCCAGCAGTTTTTTTCAAAACACTGAAGCTTTCTTT. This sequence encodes CASSFFQNTEAFF.

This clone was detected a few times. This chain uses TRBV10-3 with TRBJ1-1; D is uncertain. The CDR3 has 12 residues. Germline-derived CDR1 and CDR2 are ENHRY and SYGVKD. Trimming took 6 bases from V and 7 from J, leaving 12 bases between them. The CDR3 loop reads CAISGMGGEAFF. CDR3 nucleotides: TGTGCCATCAGCGGGATGGGAGGTGAAGCTTTCTTT.

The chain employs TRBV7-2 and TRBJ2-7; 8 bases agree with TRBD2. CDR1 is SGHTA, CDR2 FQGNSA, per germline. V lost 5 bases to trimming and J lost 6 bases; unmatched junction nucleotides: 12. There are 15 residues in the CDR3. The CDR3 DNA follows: TGTGCCAGCAGCAGTTCCGGGACTAGTATATCCGAGCAGTACTTC. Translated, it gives CASSSSGTSISEQYF.